This TCR beta chain was found in a study of human T cells and chemical hapten exposure. This clonotype has just a few counts. Specified time point: patch test 1, 2 weeks after DPC sensitization. Treatment reported: therapeutic diphenylcyclopropenone sensitization with weekly scalp DPC. The drawing of blood occurred before each patch test was applied. TCRdb reprocessed the RACE reads via MiXCR and lists one record per CDR3 protein. The top ten hold about 7% of the sample, which has fewer than 200,000 distinct CDR3 sequences, about 22% seen once. Sequenced material: whole blood, taken in connection with sensitization to the hapten diphenylcyclopropenone (DPC). This sequence was found in a woman between 45 and 60 years old with alopecia areata. Some clones in this sample may be carry-over from other donors' samples.

The DNA of the CDR3 is TGTGCCAGCAGCCCCTGGCCCGGAGACACAGATACGCAGTATTTT. Translation gives CASSPWPGDTDTQYF. The chain uses TRBV7-2 and TRBJ2-3; unclear D gene. Trimming took 5 bases from V and 2 from J, leaving 14 bases between them. The V gene's germline CDR1 is SGHTA and CDR2 FQGNSA. This CDR3 is 15 amino acids long.